Each of the 9 T cell receptor beta chains below was sequenced from the same sample in a study of blood T cell repertoires in COVID-19. Clones were read by immunoSEQ multiplex PCR, and TCRdb kept only the in-frame ones, dropping some. This sample has some 320,000 clones; about nine tenths occur once, and the top ten carry 5% to 5.5%. The source material was PBMCs or T cells enriched from blood (not recorded which). The origin of the receptors is a man aged 60 to 69 who had recovered from COVID-19.

Only one count was recorded for this clone. The V call is TRBV7-2, the J call TRBJ1-2; 10 bases align to TRBD1. CDR1 and CDR2 (germline): SGHTA, FQGNSA. V dropped 6 bases and J dropped 3; count of bases not matched to a gene: 4. The CDR3 sequence is 14 residues long. The CDR3: CASSPGQGDYGYTF. As DNA, the CDR3 is TGTGCCAGCAGTCCTGGACAGGGGGACTATGGCTACACCTTC.

This rearrangement joins TRBV6-5 to TRBJ2-7; TRBD1 might be the D (5 bases). The CDR3 covers 16 residues. In germline, CDR1 is MNHEY, CDR2 SVGAGI. V lost 2 bases, J lost 2 bases, and 16 bases lay in between. This chain's CDR3 is CASSYTPTGSTYEQYF. Here the CDR3 DNA reads TGTGCCAGCAGTTACACCCCAACAGGTTCAACCTACGAGCAGTACTTC.

There are a few counts of this clone. The rearrangement uses TRBV7-3 and TRBJ2-3; 13 bases agree with TRBD2. V lost 5 bases to trimming and J lost 3 bases; unmatched junction nucleotides: 8. There are 17 residues in the CDR3. Germline CDR1 is SGHTA and CDR2 is FQGTGA. The CDR3 is CASSPGGTSGMTDTQYF. The CDR3 coding sequence is TGTGCCAGCAGCCCAGGGGGGACTAGCGGGATGACAGATACGCAGTATTTT.

This clone occurred a few times. The rearrangement links TRBV7-9 to TRBJ2-4; 7 positions match TRBD1. With V trimmed by 2 bases and J by 8 bases, 15 bases remained unmatched. This CDR3 has 17 amino acids. Germline-derived CDR1 and CDR2 are SEHNR and FQNEAQ (reference sequence). CDR3 nucleotides: TGTGCCAGCAGCTTAAGAGGGGGCTCCGGGGCGAGACACATTCAGTACTTC. Residues: CASSLRGGSGARHIQYF.

The J gene is TRBJ2-2, the V gene TRBV12-5; 9 nucleotides match TRBD2. V dropped 0 bases and J dropped 7; count of bases not matched to a gene: 12. CDR1 LGHNT and CDR2 FRNRAP come from the germline V gene. The CDR3 totals 18 residues. CDR3 in amino acids: CASGLVIRGRAVDGELFF. CDR3 nucleotides: TGTGCTAGTGGTTTGGTGATACGCGGGAGGGCCGTTGACGGGGAGCTGTTTTTT.

The chain recombines TRBV20-1 with TRBJ1-2; D is undetermined. Germline loops: CDR1 DFQATT, CDR2 SNEGSKA (reference sequence). This CDR3 is built from 12 residues. Between the trimmed V and J ends, which lost 3 bases and 1 base, there was a span of 6 bases. CDR3 in amino acids: CSASQNNYGYTF. CDR3 DNA sequence: TGCAGTGCTAGTCAGAATAACTATGGCTACACCTTC.

V and J are TRBV4-1 and TRBJ2-5, with 7 bases fitting TRBD2. The CDR3 consists of 16 residues. J gave up 7 bases and V 0 bases, and 11 bases lay outside the gene matches. CDR1 is MGHRA and CDR2 is YSYEKL in the germline V gene. The CDR3 region is CASSQEKPAGAGTQYF. The CDR3 DNA is TGCGCCAGCAGCCAAGAGAAGCCGGCGGGAGCCGGGACCCAGTACTTC.

This chain joins TRBV29-1 and TRBJ2-5; 11 nucleotides match TRBD1. Germline V gene lookup returns CDR1 SQVTM and CDR2 ANQGSEA. V lost 6 bases to trimming and J lost 2 bases; unmatched junction nucleotides: 5. The CDR3 contains 14 residues. The CDR3 DNA reads TGCAGCGTGGAGGGACAGGGGGGACAAGAGACCCAGTACTTC. Protein: CSVEGQGGQETQYF.

This chain connects TRBV28 to TRBJ2-7; 7 bases agree with TRBD1. The CDR3 sequence is 14 residues long. V lost 8 bases and J lost 1; bases outside the gene matches: 8. Germline CDR1 reads MDHEN; CDR2 reads SYDVKM. This CDR3 is CASSETGLSYEQYF. As DNA, the CDR3 is TGTGCCAGCTCTGAGACAGGGCTTTCCTACGAGCAGTACTTC.